This TCR beta chain originates from a study of blood T cell repertoires in COVID-19. In germline, CDR1 is MNHEY, CDR2 SMNVEV (reference sequence). Trimming took 6 bases from V and 3 from J; bases not matched to a gene: 8. This CDR3 is built from 15 residues. Under the authors' procedure: Estimation of nucleated cell counts was performed using reference gene primer amplification. Libraries were prepared by immunoSEQ multiplex PCR; TCRdb keeps only in-frame clonotypes and omits some of them. From that table come the V and J calls and clone size; the DNA was used to work out D and trimming. The table lists over 110,000 clones, roughly 88% of them singletons.

Source material: peripheral blood. The chain couples TRBV27 to TRBJ1-5; 7 nucleotides match TRBD1. This clonotype was obtained from a man in his 70s with acute or convalescent COVID-19. Here the CDR3 reads CASSETGAVNQPQHF. For the CDR3, the DNA is TGTGCCAGCAGCGAAACAGGGGCGGTCAATCAGCCCCAGCATTTT.